Following are 32 T cell receptor beta chains from one sample sequenced in a study of control samples from healthy donors and cancer patients. Repertoires were generated with immunoSEQ multiplex PCR, while TCRdb's copy carries only in-frame clones and drops some. Among fewer than 30,000 clones listed, approximately 87% were seen once. Sequenced sample: PBMCs. Every receptor here comes from a middle-aged woman with lung cancer.

The V gene is TRBV12-3 or TRBV12-4, the J gene TRBJ2-5; D might be TRBD2 (6 bases). The V end was cut by 6 bases, the J end by 2 bases, with 10 bases between. CDR3 length: 13 amino acids. The CDR3 coding sequence is TGTGCCAGCAGCACTAGCCTGCAAGAGACCCAGTACTTC. This encodes CASSTSLQETQYF.

CDR3: CASSPLGGGSYNEQFF. CDR3 nucleotide sequence: TGTGCCAGCAGCCCTCTAGGGGGGGGCTCCTACAATGAGCAGTTCTTC. This rearrangement joins TRBV9 to TRBJ2-1, with D perhaps matching TRBD2 (7 bases). V was cut by 4 bases and J by 0 bases, with 14 bases left in between. CDR1 SGDLS and CDR2 YYNGEE come from the germline V gene. There are 16 residues in the CDR3.

The chain recombines TRBV2 with TRBJ1-5; weak D call: TRBD1 (5 bases). The CDR3 runs to 15 residues. V gave up 6 bases and J gave up 4 bases, with 16 bases separating them. In germline, CDR1 is SNHLY, CDR2 FYNNEI. The CDR3 loop reads CASSADSFGNQPQHF. DNA for the CDR3: TGTGCCAGCAGCGCTGACAGTTTTGGAAATCAGCCCCAGCATTTT.

The CDR3 loop reads CASSSRRDAFF. The CDR3 region has the DNA TGTGCCAGCAGCTCCAGGAGGGACGCTTTCTTT. The V and J genes are TRBV7-2 and TRBJ1-1, with D perhaps TRBD1 (5 bases). This CDR3 has 11 residues. Germline values: CDR1 SGHTA, CDR2 FQGNSA. Trimming pared 4 bases from V and 11 bases from J, leaving 11 bases between.

This clone was counted a single time. This same CDR3 is encoded by further DNA sequences in the sample. This sequence joins TRBV5-6 and TRBJ2-5; 7 bases fit TRBD2. CDR1 is SGHDT and CDR2 is YYEEEE in the germline V gene. The CDR3 covers 17 residues. Germline trimming cut 5 bases from V and 2 bases from J; bases unmatched to any gene: 15. The CDR3 DNA is TGTGCCAGCAGTTACCTGATGGGGGTGGGGGGGCAAGAGACCCAGTACTTC. It translates to CASSYLMGVGGQETQYF.

The rearrangement joins TRBV5-6 to TRBJ1-4; D ambiguous. Per germline, CDR1 SGHDT and CDR2 YYEEEE. The CDR3 runs to 15 residues. Trimming cost V 4 bases and J 3 bases, with 13 bases left between them. The CDR3 DNA reads TGTGCCAGCAGCCCCAACCCGGGATCTAATGAAAAACTGTTTTTT. Its protein product is CASSPNPGSNEKLFF.

The chain couples TRBV27 to TRBJ1-2; D is undetermined. The CDR3 spans 13 residues. Germline V gene lookup returns CDR1 MNHEY and CDR2 SMNVEV (reference sequence). The V end was cut by 1 base, the J end by 0 bases, with 3 bases between. CDR3 sequence reads: CASSLWANYGYTF. In nucleotides, the CDR3 is TGTGCCAGCAGTTTATGGGCTAACTATGGCTACACCTTC.

V usage is TRBV4-2 and J usage is TRBJ1-2; 10 nucleotides line up with TRBD1. There are 14 residues in the CDR3. Germline V gene sequence: CDR1 LGHNA, CDR2 YNFKEQ. V was pared by 3 bases and J by 6 bases, with 4 bases of the junction left unmatched. The CDR3 protein is CASSQGGTGDGYTF. CDR3 sequence (DNA): TGTGCCAGCAGCCAGGGCGGGACAGGGGATGGCTACACCTTC.

V usage is TRBV5-1 and J usage is TRBJ2-2; the match to TRBD1 covers 11 bases. CDR1 is SGHRS, CDR2 YFSETQ, per germline. With V trimmed by 3 bases and J by 5 bases, 0 bases remained unmatched. The CDR3 is 14 amino acids. CDR3 in amino acids: CASSWDRGTGELFF. The CDR3 DNA is TGCGCCAGCAGCTGGGACAGGGGGACCGGGGAGCTGTTTTTT. Supplemented by reference TRBV5-1 and TRBJ2-2, the full variable domain reads KAGVTQTPRYLIKTRGQQVTLSCSPISGHRSVSWYQQTPGQGLQFLFEYFSETQRNKGNFPGRFSGRQFSNSRSEMNVSTLELGDSALYLCASSWDRGTGELFFGEGSRLTVL.

The chain has TRBV11-3 and TRBJ1-5; D call uncertain. The CDR3 length is 14 residues. Trimming removed 1 base from V and 5 bases from J, with 9 bases in between. Germline V CDR1 and CDR2: SGHNT, YENEEA. CDR3 in DNA: TGTGCCAGCAGCTTAGGGGGAGGCGATCAGCCCCAGCATTTT. Translated: CASSLGGGDQPQHF.

The genes are TRBV30 and TRBJ1-5, with D perhaps TRBD1 (5 bases). V lost 7 bases and J lost 4, with 14 bases in between. The CDR3 spans 13 residues. Germline V lookup: CDR1 GTSNPN, CDR2 SVGIG (reference sequence). The CDR3 DNA is TGTGCCTCAAGAGGAGGGGCAAATCAGCCCCAGCATTTT. This codes for CASRGGANQPQHF.

The chain uses TRBV7-9 and TRBJ1-1; D ambiguous. Germline CDR1 and CDR2: SEHNR and FQNEAQ (reference sequence). Trimming left V 3 bases short and J 9 bases short, with 8 bases between. This CDR3 is 11 amino acids long. CDR3 DNA: TGTGCCAGCAGCTTTGGCAGCCAAGCTTTCTTT. Translated, it gives CASSFGSQAFF.

The CDR3 protein is CATAPFRGGPGELFF. The CDR3 region has the DNA TGTGCCACCGCCCCATTCCGGGGGGGTCCCGGGGAGCTGTTTTTT. The rearrangement joins TRBV24-1 to TRBJ2-2; 8 bases agree with TRBD2. Trimming removed 9 bases from V and 6 bases from J; junction bases left unmatched: 11. The germline V gene encodes CDR1 KGHDR and CDR2 SFDVKD. There are 15 residues in the CDR3.

Here the CDR3 DNA reads TGTGCCAGCAGCCCCCGCGGGGTAAGCACAGATACGCAGTATTTT. Amino acids: CASSPRGVSTDTQYF. The rearrangement links TRBV9 to TRBJ2-3, with D perhaps TRBD2 (6 bases). In germline, CDR1 is SGDLS, CDR2 YYNGEE. V lost 4 bases and J lost 0, with 12 bases in between. The CDR3 runs to 15 residues.

This sequence joins TRBV6-5 and TRBJ2-2, with 7 bases matching TRBD1. With 4 bases clipped from V and 1 base from J, the junction kept 6 bases outside the gene matches. This CDR3 region has 16 residues. Germline CDR1 reads MNHEY; CDR2 reads SVGAGI. Written as DNA, the CDR3 is TGTGCCAGCAGTTCCAGGGGGACCGTGAACACCGGGGAGCTGTTTTTT. Translating it yields CASSSRGTVNTGELFF.

The genes are TRBV9 and TRBJ2-3; either TRBD1 or TRBD2 may supply D (5 bases each). From germline, CDR1 is SGDLS and CDR2 YYNGEE. Trimming took off 0 bases at V and 4 bases at J, with 12 bases between the two ends. This CDR3 contains 15 residues. The CDR3 loop reads CASSVVGDPADTQYF. The CDR3, as DNA: TGTGCCAGCAGCGTAGTGGGGGACCCCGCAGATACGCAGTATTTT.

V gene TRBV4-2 combines with J gene TRBJ2-7; perhaps TRBD2 as D (7 bases). V was cut by 0 bases and J by 2 bases, with 14 bases left in between. The CDR3 has 16 amino acids. Germline values: CDR1 LGHNA, CDR2 YNFKEQ. CDR3 sequence reads: CASSQEMGGGPYEQYF. CDR3 DNA sequence: TGTGCCAGCAGCCAAGAGATGGGGGGGGGCCCCTACGAGCAGTACTTC.

This chain connects TRBV2 to TRBJ2-1; 15 positions match TRBD2. V gave up 4 bases and J gave up 8 bases; unmatched junction bases: 3. The germline gives CDR1 SNHLY, CDR2 FYNNEI. CDR3 length: 15 residues. The CDR3 spells CASSAGTSGGHEQFF. The CDR3 region has the DNA TGTGCCAGCAGTGCCGGGACTAGCGGGGGGCATGAGCAGTTCTTC.

This clone came up a few times. The chain joins TRBV11-2 to TRBJ1-6; TRBD1 might be the D (5 bases). With 5 bases removed from V and 6 bases from J, the gap between germline ends came to 11 bases. CDR1 is SGHAT and CDR2 is FQNNGV in the germline V gene. This CDR3 comprises 14 residues. CDR3 protein: CASSTGTVNSPLHF. DNA for the CDR3: TGTGCCAGCAGCACCGGGACGGTTAATTCACCCCTCCACTTT. The full variable domain, its missing parts supplied by reference TRBV11-2 and TRBJ1-6, is EAGVAQSPRYKIIEKRQSVAFWCNPISGHATLYWYQQILGQGPKLLIQFQNNGVVDDSQLPKDRFSAERLKGVDSTLKIQPAKLEDSAVYLCASSTGTVNSPLHFGNGTRLTVT.

Written as DNA, the CDR3 is TGTGCCATCAGTGAAGGTTCGAATGAAAAACTGTTTTTT. Its translation: CAISEGSNEKLFF. This rearrangement joins TRBV10-3 to TRBJ1-4; D unclear. With 3 bases removed from V and 5 bases from J, the gap between germline ends came to 7 bases. The CDR3 runs to 13 residues. Germline-derived CDR1 and CDR2 are ENHRY and SYGVKD.

This sequence joins TRBV20-1 and TRBJ1-4, with 7 bases fitting TRBD1. Unmatched junction bases numbered 6, after V lost 3 bases and J lost 8 bases. Per the germline V gene, CDR1 is DFQATT and CDR2 is SNEGSKA (reference sequence). The CDR3 sequence is 13 residues long. The CDR3 nucleotides are TGCAGTGCTAGTTACAGGGGAAAGGAAAAACTGTTTTTT. It specifies CSASYRGKEKLFF.

This chain connects TRBV20-1 to TRBJ1-1; 8 bases align to TRBD1. The CDR3 is 11 residues long. V lost 8 bases, J lost 5 bases, and 4 bases stayed unmatched. Germline V gives CDR1 DFQATT, CDR2 SNEGSKA (reference sequence). CDR3 sequence: CSPDRETEAFF. The CDR3 DNA reads TGCAGTCCGGACAGGGAGACTGAAGCTTTCTTT.

The rearrangement links TRBV18 to TRBJ2-7; D possibly corresponds to TRBD1 (5 bases). The CDR3 extends over 15 amino acids. Trimming took 3 bases from V and 0 from J, leaving 12 bases between them. Germline-derived CDR1 and CDR2 are KGHSH and LQKENI. Here the CDR3 DNA reads TGTGCCAGCTCACCCTCGAGACAGAGCTCCTACGAGCAGTACTTC. Encoded protein: CASSPSRQSSYEQYF.

The rearrangement links TRBV6-6 to TRBJ1-2; 12 bases fit TRBD1. Germline CDR1 is MNHNY and CDR2 is SVGAGI (reference sequence). Trimming at V came to 5 bases and at J to 7 bases, leaving 11 bases not matched to a gene. There are 16 residues in the CDR3. This CDR3 is CASSGPGTGGSSGYTF. CDR3 nucleotides: TGTGCCAGCAGTGGCCCCGGGACAGGGGGCTCGAGTGGCTACACCTTC.

CDR3 amino acids: CASTLRGVNEKLFF. The CDR3 DNA reads as TGTGCCAGTACCCTACGGGGGGTGAATGAAAAACTGTTTTTT. The genes are TRBV19 and TRBJ1-4, with D possibly matching TRBD1 (5 bases). The CDR3 is 14 residues long. Per the germline V gene, CDR1 is LNHDA and CDR2 is SQIVND (reference sequence). V shed 7 bases and J shed 5 bases, with 14 bases lying between them. The whole variable domain, remainder taken from reference TRBV19 and TRBJ1-4, is DGGITQSPKYLFRKEGQNVTLSCEQNLNHDAMYWYRQDPGQGLRLIYYSQIVNDFQKGDIAEGYSVSREKKESFPLTVTSAQKNPTAFYLCASTLRGVNEKLFFGSGTQLSVL.

The rearrangement uses TRBV24-1 and TRBJ1-2, with D unclear. Per the germline V gene, CDR1 is KGHDR and CDR2 is SFDVKD. The length of the CDR3 is 15 residues. V lost 10 bases to trimming and J lost 4 bases, with 21 bases between them. CDR3 in amino acids: CATLWASAPGYGYTF. In nucleotides, the CDR3 is TGTGCCACTTTATGGGCCTCTGCTCCGGGCTATGGCTACACCTTC.

This clone was detected only once. The CDR3 here is CASSPVLMNTEAFF. In DNA, the CDR3 is TGTGCCAGCAGCCCAGTGTTAATGAACACTGAAGCTTTCTTT. The chain couples TRBV7-9 to TRBJ1-1; no reliable D call. V was cut by 5 bases and J by 0 bases, with 10 bases left in between. Germline V lookup: CDR1 SEHNR, CDR2 FQNEAQ (reference sequence). This CDR3 region has 14 residues.

The gene calls are TRBV6-2 or TRBV6-3 and TRBJ2-1; 8 bases match TRBD1. CDR3 length: 17 amino acids. Trimming at V came to 4 bases and at J to 4 bases, leaving 12 bases not matched to a gene. Germline CDR1 and CDR2: MNHEY and SVGEGT. DNA of the CDR3: TGTGCCAGCAGTTTTGTGACAGGGGAAATTAAATACAATGAGCAGTTCTTC. This gives the protein CASSFVTGEIKYNEQFF.

The V and J genes are TRBV6-2 or TRBV6-3 and TRBJ1-6, with D unclear. V was shortened by 0 bases and J by 7 bases, with 1 base between the two germline ends. The V gene's germline CDR1 is MNHEY and CDR2 SVGEGT. The CDR3 has 12 amino acids. CDR3 nucleotide sequence: TGTGCCAGCAGTTACTCAAATTCACCCCTCCACTTT. The encoded protein is CASSYSNSPLHF.

The chain has TRBV2 and TRBJ1-1; TRBD1 aligns across 10 bases. In germline, CDR1 is SNHLY, CDR2 FYNNEI. V was pared by 5 bases and J by 1 base, with 10 bases of the junction left unmatched. This CDR3 region has 17 residues. CDR3 nucleotide sequence: TGTGCCAGCAGTCCCGGGACAGGGGAACGAGGGAACACTGAAGCTTTCTTT. Protein sequence: CASSPGTGERGNTEAFF.

The chain carries TRBV25-1 and TRBJ2-5; 8 nucleotides match TRBD2. This CDR3 region has 15 residues. With 5 bases clipped from V and 3 bases from J, the junction kept 8 bases outside the gene matches. The V gene's germline CDR1 is MGHDK and CDR2 SYGVNS. Here the CDR3 DNA reads TGTGCCAGCAGTCTTACGCGGGGGGCCGAAGAGACCCAGTACTTC. Translation: CASSLTRGAEETQYF.

This clone was observed once. This rearrangement joins TRBV7-9 to TRBJ1-5; D is uncertain. CDR3 length: 13 residues. The germline V gene encodes CDR1 SEHNR and CDR2 FQNEAQ (reference sequence). Between the trimmed V and J ends, which lost 5 bases and 8 bases, there was a span of 13 bases. The CDR3: CASSPDVLEPQHF. The CDR3 nucleotides are TGTGCCAGCAGCCCGGACGTCCTTGAGCCCCAGCATTTT.